The TCR beta chain described here comes from a study of blood T cell repertoires in COVID-19. Study summary: From the United States, Italy and Spain came samples of acute and convalescent COVID-19.

Here immunoSEQ multiplex PCR was the method, and the copy in TCRdb shows in-frame clones only, minus some. The sample lists under 300,000 clones; about 88% were seen once. This sequence was found in a woman between 40 and 50 years old who had recovered from COVID-19. Sequencing used peripheral blood.

The CDR3 spells CATSNTDRGPSPLHF. As DNA, the CDR3 is TGTGCCACCTCTAATACGGACAGGGGGCCTTCACCCCTCCACTTT. This chain uses TRBV10-3 with TRBJ1-6; TRBD1 matches 11 bases. Per germline, CDR1 ENHRY and CDR2 SYGVKD. V was pared by 10 bases and J by 9 bases, with 11 bases of the junction left unmatched. There are 15 residues in the CDR3.